These T cell receptor beta chains were read from a single sample in a study of control samples from healthy donors and cancer patients. Method: immunoSEQ multiplex PCR; TCRdb's copy keeps in-frame clones and lacks some. The table shows some 51,000 clones, with roughly 95% occurring only once. The specimen sequenced was blood. These TCRs come from a woman aged 18 to 35 in good health. Each CDR3 is given with its conserved first and last residue. The D gene is left open where the match is weak. Size tells how often a clone was seen (once, few, many) or the class of an expanded clone, and some rows leave it out.

v_gene	d_gene	j_gene	abundance	CDR3nt	CDR3aa
TRBV9	.	TRBJ1-1	.	TGTGCCAGCAGCCCAGGACAGATTAACACTGAAGCTTTCTTT	CASSPGQINTEAFF
TRBV18	.	TRBJ2-5	.	TGTGCCAGCTCTAACGCCTCAGGGTTCCAAGAGACCCAGTACTTC	CASSNASGFQETQYF
TRBV11-2	.	TRBJ1-2	.	TGTGCCAGCAGCTCGATCCGGGCGACAGGATCTGGCTACACCTTC	CASSSIRATGSGYTF
TRBV7-2	TRBD2	TRBJ2-5	.	TGTGCCAGCAGTCACATGTCGACTAGCACTGCAGAGACCCAGTACTTC	CASSHMSTSTAETQYF
TRBV10-3	TRBD1	TRBJ1-1	.	TGTGCCATCAGTCCCAGGGGGTCTTCCAACACTGAAGCTTTCTTT	CAISPRGSSNTEAFF
TRBV12-3/TRBV12-4	TRBD1	TRBJ2-2	.	TGTGCCAGCAGTCCGACAGGGGCCGGGGAGCTGTTTTTT	CASSPTGAGELFF
TRBV5-1	.	TRBJ2-1	.	TGCGCCAGCAGCCCAAACGCCTACAATGAGCAGTTCTTC	CASSPNAYNEQFF
TRBV9	TRBD2	TRBJ2-2	.	TGTGCCAGCAGCGTAGACGCGGGGGGGCTCAGGGAGCTGTTTTTT	CASSVDAGGLRELFF
TRBV6-5	TRBD1	TRBJ1-2	.	TGTGCCAGTGTGCAAGGGGGCGGGTATGGCTACACCTTC	CASVQGGGYGYTF
TRBV28	TRBD1	TRBJ2-4	.	TGTGCCAGCAGTCTGACAGGGGAATGGAACATTCAGTACTTC	CASSLTGEWNIQYF
TRBV6-6	.	TRBJ1-2	.	TGTGCCAGCAGTTATGGGGGCGACTACACCTTC	CASSYGGDYTF
TRBV10-1	.	TRBJ1-4	once	TGCGCCAGCAGTGAGGGGACGAGGGGAAGGGCCTATAATGAAAAACTGTTTTTT	CASSEGTRGRAYNEKLFF
TRBV28	.	TRBJ1-4	.	TGTGCCAGCAGACCGGGGTTTTGGGACCGAAATGAAAAACTGTTTTTT	CASRPGFWDRNEKLFF
TRBV28	.	TRBJ1-2	.	TGTGCCAGCAGCCTTCAGGATACGTATGGCTACACCTTC	CASSLQDTYGYTF
TRBV5-5	.	TRBJ1-1	.	TGTGCCAGCAGCTTCACGGGGGGAACTGAAGCTTTCTTT	CASSFTGGTEAFF
TRBV7-2	TRBD1	TRBJ1-6	.	TGTGCCAGCAGCTTAGCCTTACACGGACAGGGTTTTTATTCACCCCTCCACTTT	CASSLALHGQGFYSPLHF
TRBV27	TRBD1	TRBJ2-7	.	TGTGCCAGCAGTTTCGGGACAGGGGTCTACGAGCAGTACTTC	CASSFGTGVYEQYF
TRBV7-9	.	TRBJ2-1	.	TGTGCCAGCAGCTCCGGTGGTGAGCAGTTCTTC	CASSSGGEQFF
TRBV7-3	.	TRBJ2-1	.	TGTGCCAGCACCCCGGGGCGACACAATGAGCAGTTCTTC	CASTPGRHNEQFF
TRBV9	TRBD1	TRBJ2-7	.	TGTGCCAGCAGCCCGTATGGACAGGGAGGCGAGCAGTACTTC	CASSPYGQGGEQYF
TRBV5-1	.	TRBJ1-5	.	TGCGCCAGCAGCTTGGAAGGGGGAGAAGGGACGCATTTT	CASSLEGGEGTHF
TRBV4-3	.	TRBJ2-2	.	TGCGCCAGCAGCCAAGGGACGGGTACGAACACCGGGGAGCTGTTTTTT	CASSQGTGTNTGELFF
TRBV2	.	TRBJ2-7	once	TGTGCCAGCATTAGGTTGGAGTTAAGGCAGTACTTC	CASIRLELRQYF
TRBV18	.	TRBJ2-6	.	TGTGCCAGCTCGATTAACAGACGCATCTGGGCCAACGTCCTGACTTTC	CASSINRRIWANVLTF
TRBV7-7	.	TRBJ2-7	.	TGTGCTAGCAGCCCGAGGAGTTACGAGCAGTACTTC	CASSPRSYEQYF
TRBV30	.	TRBJ1-4	.	TGTGCCTGGAGTGATTTGGGCAACAAGGAAAAACTGTTTTTT	CAWSDLGNKEKLFF
TRBV9	.	TRBJ1-2	.	TGTGCCAGCAGCGGGGGCCGGGACCTACTTTCTAACTATGGCTACACCTTC	CASSGGRDLLSNYGYTF
TRBV2	.	TRBJ1-6	.	TGTGCCATCGAGCGCGGTGATTCACCCCTCCACTTT	CAIERGDSPLHF
TRBV7-2	.	TRBJ1-1	few	TGTGCCAGCAGCTTAACGGAAAGGACTGAAGCTTTCTTT	CASSLTERTEAFF
TRBV30	.	TRBJ2-7	.	TGTGCCTCAAGACCTGCGGGCTCCTACGAGCAGTACTTC	CASRPAGSYEQYF
TRBV7-2	.	TRBJ1-6	.	TGTGCCAGCAGCTTAGTTGGGGGGTCGCGGAATTCACCCCTCCACTTT	CASSLVGGSRNSPLHF
TRBV6-2/TRBV6-3	.	TRBJ1-1	few	TGTGCCAGCAGTTACCTTCTGGGGAACACTGAAGCTTTCTTT	CASSYLLGNTEAFF
TRBV9	TRBD2	TRBJ2-5	.	TGTGCCAGCAGCCAGACTAGCGGGGGGGCGTGGGAGACCCAGTACTTC	CASSQTSGGAWETQYF
TRBV4-1	TRBD2	TRBJ2-7	.	TGCGCCAGCAGCCAAGCATTCGGCTCGACTAGCGGGGTTTCAAAATTC	CASSQAFGSTSGVSKF
TRBV7-9	TRBD2	TRBJ2-5	.	TGTGCCAGCAGCCGTTCGGGACTAGCGGGGGTGGAGACCCAGTACTTC	CASSRSGLAGVETQYF
TRBV2	.	TRBJ2-3	.	TGTGCCAGCAGACTCTCCCGCAGCTCAGATACGCAGTATTTT	CASRLSRSSDTQYF
TRBV5-6	.	TRBJ1-2	.	TGTGCCAGCAGCTTGAGGGGTAGATACTATGGCTACACCTTC	CASSLRGRYYGYTF
TRBV7-2	.	TRBJ1-2	.	TGTGCCAGCAGCCCGGACAATCCCAACTATGGCTACACCTTC	CASSPDNPNYGYTF
TRBV4-3	TRBD2	TRBJ2-7	.	TGCGCCAGCAGCCCCAAGACGCTCGTGGCGGGAGGCTCCTACGAGCAGTACTTC	CASSPKTLVAGGSYEQYF
TRBV6-5	.	TRBJ2-4	.	TGTGCCAGCGGGAACAAAAACATTCAGTACTTC	CASGNKNIQYF
TRBV7-3	.	TRBJ2-5	.	TGTGCCAGCAGCTTAAGGGACGGGCGGGAGACCCAGTACTTC	CASSLRDGRETQYF
TRBV5-6	TRBD1	TRBJ1-2	.	TGTGCCAGCAGCGGGGCCGGACAGGGGGCGCCCCCTAACTATGGCTACACCTTC	CASSGAGQGAPPNYGYTF
TRBV5-6	.	TRBJ1-6	.	TGTGCCAGCAGCTTGGTCGGGAAGAATAATTCACCCCTCCACTTT	CASSLVGKNNSPLHF
TRBV19	.	TRBJ2-7	.	TGTGCCAGTAGTGAAAACTCCTACGAGCAGTACTTC	CASSENSYEQYF
TRBV27	.	TRBJ2-3	once	TGTGCCAGCAGTACAGGGAAGAGGGGAAGTTCAGATACGCAGTATTTT	CASSTGKRGSSDTQYF
TRBV7-9	.	TRBJ1-1	.	TGTGCCAGCAGCCCAAGCAGCCCTGAAGCTTTCTTT	CASSPSSPEAFF
TRBV19	.	TRBJ1-2	.	TGTGCCAGTAACCCCTCGTCGGGGGCCCCCTATGGCTACACCTTC	CASNPSSGAPYGYTF
TRBV5-1	TRBD1	TRBJ2-5	.	TGCGCCAGCAGCGCTGGGACAGGGACCCAAGAGACCCAGTACTTC	CASSAGTGTQETQYF
TRBV5-1	.	TRBJ1-1	.	TGCGCCAGCAGCTTGGATCCGGGCATGAACACTGAAGCTTTCTTT	CASSLDPGMNTEAFF
TRBV6-1	.	TRBJ2-1	few	TGTGCCAGCAGTGAAGAGGCCTCAGGATACAATGAGCAGTTCTTC	CASSEEASGYNEQFF
TRBV14	TRBD2	TRBJ2-1	.	TGTGCCAGCAGCCCCCCTAGCGGGGGGGCCCCCATGACCCTCTCCTACAATGAGCAGTTCTTC	CASSPPSGGAPMTLSYNEQFF
TRBV7-9	TRBD2	TRBJ2-1	.	TGTGCCAGCAGCGAAGCCCGGACTAGTTGGAATGAGCAGTTCTTC	CASSEARTSWNEQFF
TRBV11-1	.	TRBJ2-7	.	TGTGCCAGCAGCTTATGGGGCCCAACCTACGAGCAGTACTTC	CASSLWGPTYEQYF